The next 21 T cell receptor beta chains were all read from a single sample in a study of shared clonotypes between healthy human individuals. Repertoires were generated with immunoSEQ multiplex PCR, while TCRdb's copy carries only in-frame clones and drops some. The repertoire consists of 2 million or so clones, with over 85% occurring once and the leading ten covering roughly 0.13%. Material for sequencing was naive CD4+ T cells sorted from blood. The subset denotes: CD45RA+ positively selected. These receptors were taken from a man younger than 30 in good health.

The chain uses TRBV5-1 and TRBJ2-3, with D uncertain. The germline CDR1 and CDR2 sequences are SGHRS and YFSETQ. This CDR3 comprises 15 residues. Trimming stripped 5 bases from V and 5 bases from J, with 18 bases between. The CDR3 is CASSVRSRDIDTQYF. CDR3 coding DNA: TGCGCCAGCAGTGTACGCTCTAGGGATATAGATACGCAGTATTTT.

This clone was found many times. This chain joins TRBV30 and TRBJ1-2; D is ambiguous. Trimming stripped 0 bases from V and 8 bases from J, with 13 bases between. The V gene's germline CDR1 is GTSNPN and CDR2 SVGIG (reference sequence). This CDR3 comprises 13 residues. The CDR3 DNA reads as TGTGCCTGGAGTGTCGGGCAAGCGGAGGGCTACACCTTC. Translation: CAWSVGQAEGYTF.

CDR3 bases: TGTGCCAGTAGTATAGATCGGACGAGACTAGCGTCCTACAATGAGCAGTTCTTC. Residues: CASSIDRTRLASYNEQFF. The chain joins TRBV19 to TRBJ2-1; 8 bases match TRBD2. V shed 0 bases, J shed 1 base, and the junction held 8 bases outside the gene matches. The CDR3 consists of 18 residues. CDR1 and CDR2 from the germline V gene are LNHDA and SQIVND (reference sequence).

This chain connects TRBV4-1 to TRBJ2-7; D call uncertain. The germline CDR1 and CDR2 sequences are MGHRA and YSYEKL. This CDR3 region has 14 residues. Trimming took off 4 bases at V and 5 bases at J, with 15 bases between the two ends. CDR3 loop: CASSLKVTWDEQYF. The CDR3 coding sequence is TGCGCCAGCAGCCTAAAAGTAACCTGGGACGAGCAGTACTTC.

This clone appeared once. This sequence joins TRBV30 and TRBJ1-4; perhaps TRBD1 as D (5 bases). The CDR3 sequence is 16 residues long. Trimming took 0 bases from V and 5 from J, leaving 16 bases between them. CDR1 is GTSNPN, CDR2 SVGIG, per germline (reference sequence). The CDR3 is CAWSVRGLTKNEKLFF. As DNA, the CDR3 is TGTGCCTGGAGTGTAAGGGGCCTTACTAAAAATGAAAAACTGTTTTTT. Using reference TRBV30 and TRBJ1-4 for the parts outside the CDR3, the full variable domain is SQTIHQWPATLVQPVGSPLSLECTVEGTSNPNLYWYRQAAGRGLQLLFYSVGIGQISSEVPQNLSASRPQDRQFILSSKKLLLSDSGFYLCAWSVRGLTKNEKLFFGSGTQLSVL.

V and J are TRBV9 and TRBJ1-4; D not certain. The germline gives CDR1 SGDLS, CDR2 YYNGEE. The CDR3 totals 15 residues. Trimming pared 4 bases from V and 8 bases from J, leaving 18 bases between. This chain's CDR3 is CASSTRLGRREKLFF. The CDR3 DNA reads TGTGCCAGCAGCACCCGTCTCGGGCGCCGCGAAAAACTGTTTTTT. Drawing the rest from reference TRBV9 and TRBJ1-4, the complete variable domain is DSGVTQTPKHLITATGQRVTLRCSPRSGDLSVYWYQQSLDQGLQFLIQYYNGEERAKGNILERFSAQQFPDLHSELNLSSLELGDSALYFCASSTRLGRREKLFFGSGTQLSVL.

The chain couples TRBV19 to TRBJ1-1, with TRBD1 as a possible D gene (6 bases). CDR1 and CDR2 from the germline V gene are LNHDA and SQIVND (reference sequence). CDR3 size: 12 residues. Trimming took off 5 bases at V and 9 bases at J, with 13 bases between the two ends. CDR3: CASSHQQGQAFF. DNA for the CDR3: TGTGCCAGTAGTCACCAACAGGGACAAGCTTTCTTT.

The chain links TRBV30 to TRBJ1-2; D not resolved. The length of the CDR3 is 14 residues. Germline CDR1 reads GTSNPN; CDR2 reads SVGIG (reference sequence). Trimming took 0 bases from V and 8 from J, leaving 16 bases between them. CDR3 DNA sequence: TGTGCCTGGAGTGTAACCGGTCAAATCGGCGGCTACACCTTC. It codes for CAWSVTGQIGGYTF.

J is TRBJ1-3 and V is TRBV18; D not resolved. V shed 2 bases and J shed 0 bases, with 11 bases lying between them. The germline V gene encodes CDR1 KGHSH and CDR2 LQKENI. There are 16 residues in the CDR3. CDR3 residues: CASSPTTAFSGNTIYF. In nucleotides, the CDR3 is TGTGCCAGCTCACCAACAACAGCCTTCTCTGGAAACACCATATATTTT.

V is TRBV5-1 and J is TRBJ1-1, with D unclear. V was pared by 3 bases and J by 5 bases, with 8 bases between. CDR1 is SGHRS and CDR2 is YFSETQ in the germline V gene. CDR3 length: 12 amino acids. In nucleotides, the CDR3 is TGCGCCAGCAGCTGGAGCGGGACTGAAGCTTTCTTT. Its protein is CASSWSGTEAFF.

The rearrangement uses TRBV10-2 and TRBJ1-2, with 7 bases that match TRBD1. The ends lost 4 bases at V and 8 bases at J; junction bases unmatched: 10. Per the germline V gene, CDR1 is WSHSY and CDR2 is SAAADI. CDR3 length equals 14 residues. The CDR3 sequence: CASSASTGIGGYTF. CDR3 DNA: TGCGCCAGCAGTGCGTCGACAGGGATAGGAGGCTACACCTTC.

The V and J genes are TRBV5-6 and TRBJ2-7; TRBD2 matches 12 bases. Trimming at V came to 4 bases and at J to 5 bases, leaving 7 bases not matched to a gene. CDR1 and CDR2 (germline): SGHDT, YYEEEE. This CDR3 is built from 15 residues. In DNA, the CDR3 is TGTGCCAGCAGCGGGGGACTAGCGGGCTACCACGAGCAGTACTTC. Protein sequence: CASSGGLAGYHEQYF.

The V call is TRBV19, the J call TRBJ1-5; 9 bases are shared with TRBD1. The CDR3 is 15 residues long. Germline CDR1 is LNHDA and CDR2 is SQIVND (reference sequence). Trimming at V came to 7 bases and at J to 3 bases, leaving 7 bases not matched to a gene. CDR3: CASNPDRGSNQPQHF. The DNA for the CDR3 is TGTGCCAGTAACCCCGACAGGGGGTCCAATCAGCCCCAGCATTTT. Supplemented by reference TRBV19 and TRBJ1-5, the full variable domain reads DGGITQSPKYLFRKEGQNVTLSCEQNLNHDAMYWYRQDPGQGLRLIYYSQIVNDFQKGDIAEGYSVSREKKESFPLTVTSAQKNPTAFYLCASNPDRGSNQPQHFGDGTRLSIL.

This chain uses TRBV14 with TRBJ2-1, with 13 bases identical to TRBD2. V lost 1 base to trimming and J lost 8 bases; unmatched junction nucleotides: 8. This CDR3 spans 17 amino acids. Per the germline V gene, CDR1 is SGHDN and CDR2 is FVKESK. The CDR3 nucleotides are TGTGCCAGCAGCCAAGGACTAGCGGGAGGAATTGTCGATGAGCAGTTCTTC. Protein product: CASSQGLAGGIVDEQFF.

Comments on this clone: Distinct nucleotide sequences in the sample also encode this CDR3. V is TRBV18 and J is TRBJ1-5; the D gene is possibly TRBD1 (5 bases). The V gene lost 3 bases and the J gene lost 2 bases, with 8 bases spanning the gap. Germline V gene sequence: CDR1 KGHSH, CDR2 LQKENI. The CDR3 is made up of 14 amino acids. CDR3 nucleotide sequence: TGTGCCAGCTCACCGGGGCAGGGCAATCAGCCCCAGCATTTT. Encoded protein: CASSPGQGNQPQHF.

This chain links TRBV21-1 with TRBJ1-6; TRBD1 is the table's D call and was not checked against the DNA. TRBV21-1 is listed as a pseudogene. The CDR3 contains 19 residues. The DNA of the CDR3 is TGTGCCAGCAGGAACGCGACAGGGGGCGGTTATTCATTGTATTCACCCCTCCACTTT. This sequence encodes CASRNATGGGYSLYSPLHF.

DNA of the CDR3: TGTGCCAGCAGCTTAGCGAGACAGAACAATCAGCCCCAGCATTTT. Translation: CASSLARQNNQPQHF. The chain joins TRBV7-2 to TRBJ1-5; perhaps TRBD1 as D (5 bases). CDR3 size: 15 residues. The V and J ends lost 0 bases and 3 bases respectively, with 9 bases between them. Germline V CDR1 and CDR2: SGHTA, FQGNSA.

V is TRBV5-5 and J is TRBJ2-7; possible D gene TRBD2, 5 bases. V shed 0 bases and J shed 6 bases, with 13 bases lying between them. Germline CDR1 SGHKS, CDR2 YYEKEE (reference sequence). There are 14 residues in the CDR3. This CDR3 reads CASSLVSGGREQYF. CDR3 DNA sequence: TGTGCCAGCAGCTTGGTATCTGGCGGGCGCGAGCAGTACTTC.

The chain couples TRBV6-5 to TRBJ2-7; maybe TRBD2 (5 bases). CDR1 is MNHEY and CDR2 is SVGAGI in the germline V gene. The CDR3 has 11 amino acids. The CDR3 spells CGLRAPYEQYF. Written as DNA, the CDR3 is TGTGGGTTGCGGGCGCCCTACGAGCAGTACTTC.

This sequence joins TRBV9 and TRBJ1-2; D remains ambiguous. The CDR3 is made up of 15 amino acids. Trimming shortened V by 0 bases and J by 0 bases, and 9 bases separated the two germline ends. Germline-derived CDR1 and CDR2 are SGDLS and YYNGEE. The CDR3 sequence is CASSVAGQTNYGYTF. CDR3 nucleotides: TGTGCCAGCAGCGTAGCTGGGCAGACTAACTATGGCTACACCTTC.

In the case of this clone: Mismatch with germline at one junction end may stem from a read error. This rearrangement joins TRBV28 to TRBJ2-5, with a tentative D call TRBD2 (5 bases). From germline, CDR1 is MDHEN and CDR2 SYDVKM. The CDR3 covers 13 residues. DNA of the CDR3: TGTGCCAGCAGTTTTAAGAGGGTCGAGACCCGGTACTTC. Amino acids: CASSFKRVETRYF. The full variable domain, completed using reference TRBV28 and TRBJ2-5, is DVKVTQSSRYLVKRTGEKVFLECVQDMDHENMFWYRQDPGLGLRLIYFSYDVKMKEKGDIPEGYSVSREKKERFSLILESASTNQTSMYLCASSFKRVETRYFGPGTRLLVL.